This T cell receptor (beta chain) was identified in a study of human T cells and chemical hapten exposure. Turning to the study itself: Yields of TCR per sample differed, chiefly owing to small differences in pooled library volume.

MiXCR, applied by TCRdb to the 5' RACE reads, yields one record per CDR3 protein. The profile shows tens of thousands of distinct CDR3 sequences, more than 7.5% of them singletons. Unfractionated whole blood yielded the extracted total RNA. The ends were cut back, 0 bases at V and 11 bases at J, with 11 bases in the middle. This CDR3 comprises 12 residues. Per germline, CDR1 SGHRS and CDR2 YFSETQ. The source is a male donor in good health. The chain has TRBV5-1 and TRBJ1-1, with D hard to call. CDR3 nucleotide sequence: TGCGCCAGCAGCTTGGCCGAAGGGAATGCTTTCTTT. Encoded protein: CASSLAEGNAFF.